One and the same sample provided the 15 T cell receptor beta chains below, sequenced in a study of blood T cell repertoires in COVID-19. Method: immunoSEQ multiplex PCR; TCRdb's copy keeps in-frame clones and lacks some. The table lists approximately 84,000 clones, approximately 86% of them singletons. The sequenced sample was peripheral blood. The receptors were gathered from a woman older than 75 with acute or convalescent COVID-19.

This chain links TRBV18 with TRBJ2-7; 7 nucleotides match TRBD1. Germline assignment: CDR1 KGHSH and CDR2 LQKENI. Trimming cost V 8 bases and J 4 bases; bases outside gene matches: 11. The CDR3 has 14 amino acids. The CDR3, as DNA: TGTGCCAGCATTTCCGGGACAGAGCCGTACGAGCAGTACTTC. Its translation is CASISGTEPYEQYF.

The table lists this clone with a few counts. This chain uses TRBV27 with TRBJ2-1; TRBD2 matches at 9 bases. The trim removed 1 base at V and 7 bases at J, leaving 5 bases unmatched. The CDR3 consists of 15 residues. Germline loops: CDR1 MNHEY, CDR2 SMNVEV (reference sequence). DNA for the CDR3: TGTGCCAGCAGTTTATTGGCGGGAGGGCTGAATGAGCAGTTCTTC. Amino acid sequence: CASSLLAGGLNEQFF.

The rearrangement uses TRBV5-4 and TRBJ2-5; D might be TRBD1 (6 bases). Germline CDR1 is SGHNT and CDR2 is YYREEE (reference sequence). The CDR3 runs 15 residues. Between the trimmed V and J ends, which lost 3 bases and 0 bases, there was a span of 12 bases. The CDR3 region is CASSSKQGHQETQYF. CDR3 DNA: TGTGCCAGCAGCTCCAAACAGGGTCACCAAGAGACCCAGTACTTC.

This clone was seen only once. This specimen includes other DNA sequences encoding the same CDR3. The chain recombines TRBV19 with TRBJ1-2; possible D gene TRBD1, 6 bases. The CDR3 is 12 amino acids. Germline V gene sequence: CDR1 LNHDA, CDR2 SQIVND (reference sequence). The germline V and J ends were trimmed by 5 bases and 3 bases, with 7 bases remaining between them. CDR3 region: CASSPGDYGYTF. CDR3 DNA: TGTGCCAGTAGTCCAGGGGACTATGGCTACACCTTC.

The chain is built from TRBV14 and TRBJ1-4; a possible D gene is TRBD1 (6 bases). The germline V gene has CDR1 SGHDN and CDR2 FVKESK. With 7 bases removed from V and 8 bases from J, the gap between germline ends came to 23 bases. CDR3 size: 16 residues. This CDR3 reads CASTRAYRVEKEKLFF. The CDR3 nucleotides read TGTGCCAGCACGAGGGCCTACAGGGTAGAGAAGGAAAAACTGTTTTTT.

The CDR3 reads CASSLVPDRFGEQYF. Written as DNA, the CDR3 is TGCGCCAGCAGCTTGGTCCCGGACAGGTTCGGGGAGCAGTACTTC. This rearrangement joins TRBV5-1 to TRBJ2-7; TRBD1 aligns across 7 bases. V lost 0 bases, J lost 7 bases, and 10 bases stayed unmatched. The CDR3 totals 15 residues. Germline V lookup: CDR1 SGHRS, CDR2 YFSETQ.

V gene TRBV10-1 combines with J gene TRBJ2-7, with 9 bases that match TRBD1. Trimming removed 3 bases from V and 4 bases from J; junction bases left unmatched: 7. This CDR3 has 15 residues. The germline gives CDR1 WNHNN, CDR2 SYGVQD (reference sequence). CDR3 sequence (DNA): TGCGCCAGCAGTGACAAGACAGGGGGAAGGTACGAGCAGTACTTC. This gives the protein CASSDKTGGRYEQYF.

The rearrangement uses TRBV6-1 and TRBJ2-2, with 8 bases aligning to TRBD1. In germline, CDR1 is MNHNS, CDR2 SASEGT. V shed 0 bases, J shed 7 bases, and the junction held 7 bases outside the gene matches. The CDR3 covers 16 residues. The CDR3, as DNA: TGTGCCAGCAGTGAAGCGCAGGGGGCGCCTGGCGGGGAGCTGTTTTTT. It translates to CASSEAQGAPGGELFF.

This clone was recorded only once. This chain connects TRBV10-1 to TRBJ2-1; the match to TRBD2 covers 14 bases. The CDR3 consists of 15 residues. Losses at the gene ends were 2 bases for V and 6 bases for J; bases not matched to a gene: 0. Germline V gene sequence: CDR1 WNHNN, CDR2 SYGVQD (reference sequence). Here the CDR3 reads CASSEGTSGGNEQFF. CDR3 bases: TGCGCCAGCAGTGAGGGGACTAGCGGGGGCAATGAGCAGTTCTTC.

The chain is built from TRBV5-1 and TRBJ2-1; D perhaps matches TRBD2 (6 bases). Per the germline V gene, CDR1 is SGHRS and CDR2 is YFSETQ. The CDR3 covers 15 residues. The germline V and J ends were trimmed by 6 bases and 7 bases, with 20 bases remaining between them. The CDR3 DNA reads as TGCGCCAGCATCCCATGGGGCAGGGAGGTAAATGAGCAGTTCTTC. The encoded protein is CASIPWGREVNEQFF.

V gene TRBV14 combines with J gene TRBJ2-7, with D possibly TRBD1 on 6 matching bases. V lost 1 base and J 4 bases, leaving 14 bases between the germline ends. This CDR3 has 15 amino acids. CDR1 is SGHDN and CDR2 is FVKESK in the germline V gene. The chain's CDR3 is CASSQGSGTFYEQYF. CDR3 DNA: TGTGCCAGCAGCCAAGGATCCGGGACATTTTACGAGCAGTACTTC.

The sample holds one count of this clone. The rearrangement links TRBV28 to TRBJ2-5; 10 bases align to TRBD1. Germline CDR1 is MDHEN and CDR2 is SYDVKM. The CDR3 has 17 amino acids. V lost 1 base to trimming and J lost 0 bases; unmatched junction nucleotides: 5. The CDR3 nucleotides read TGTGCCAGCAGTTTATACGGACAGGGGGGGTACCAAGAGACCCAGTACTTC. It specifies CASSLYGQGGYQETQYF.

The chain couples TRBV30 to TRBJ2-3; 13 bases match TRBD2. Germline trimming cut 0 bases from V and 2 bases from J; bases unmatched to any gene: 2. The CDR3 is made up of 16 amino acids. Germline CDR1 is GTSNPN and CDR2 is SVGIG (reference sequence). CDR3 protein: CAWSVGTSGITDTQYF. CDR3 DNA sequence: TGTGCCTGGAGTGTCGGGACTAGCGGGATCACAGATACGCAGTATTTT.

J is TRBJ2-1 and V is TRBV5-1; D gene uncertain. This CDR3 has 15 amino acids. Germline V gives CDR1 SGHRS, CDR2 YFSETQ. Trimming cost V 0 bases and J 0 bases, with 7 bases left between them. The CDR3 is CASSLVGASYNEQFF. CDR3 DNA sequence: TGCGCCAGCAGCTTGGTCGGAGCCTCCTACAATGAGCAGTTCTTC.

The rearrangement links TRBV7-2 to TRBJ2-5; D remains ambiguous. This CDR3 has 13 residues. Per germline, CDR1 SGHTA and CDR2 FQGNSA. Trimming left V 5 bases short and J 4 bases short, with 11 bases between. CDR3 protein: CASSPNLGETQYF. CDR3 nucleotide sequence: TGTGCCAGCAGCCCCAATCTAGGAGAGACCCAGTACTTC. Variable domain in full (rest from reference TRBV7-2 and TRBJ2-5): GAGVSQSPSNKVTEKGKDVELRCDPISGHTALYWYRQSLGQGLEFLIYFQGNSAPDKSGLPSDRFSAERTGGSVSTLTIQRTQQEDSAVYLCASSPNLGETQYFGPGTRLLVL.